The 8 T cell receptor beta chains given below trace back to one sample, sequenced in a study of T-cell memory formation after mild COVID-19. TCRdb called the 5' RACE reads again in MiXCR, with one record for every CDR3 protein. Of some 210,000 distinct CDR3 sequences listed, about 10% are singletons. Sequencing was carried out using PBMCs or a T cell subset sorted from them (not recorded which). Receptors originate from a man between 18 and 35 years old who had mild COVID-19 (a few samples of this study predate the infection). Cell type and time point are not known.

In this sample, this clonotype turned up a few times. This rearrangement joins TRBV10-3 to TRBJ1-1; possibly TRBD1 for D (6 bases). V gave up 7 bases and J gave up 1 base, with 16 bases separating them. The CDR3 sequence is 15 residues long. Per germline, CDR1 ENHRY and CDR2 SYGVKD. The CDR3 sequence: CAITQGSGRNTEAFF. CDR3 nucleotide sequence: TGTGCCATCACCCAGGGGTCGGGAAGGAACACTGAAGCTTTCTTT.

The chain links TRBV20-1 to TRBJ2-2; no clear D gene. The V gene's germline CDR1 is DFQATT and CDR2 SNEGSKA (reference sequence). This CDR3 comprises 15 residues. Trimming stripped 3 bases from V and 6 bases from J, with 17 bases between. The CDR3 region is CSARDPRVVAGELFF. The CDR3 bases are TGCAGTGCTAGGGACCCTAGGGTCGTCGCCGGGGAGCTGTTTTTT.

This clonotype was seen a handful of times. The chain joins TRBV3-1 to TRBJ2-5, with TRBD1 identical over 7 bases. Germline V lookup: CDR1 LGHDT, CDR2 YNNKEL (reference sequence). The CDR3 has 15 amino acids. After removal of 0 bases from V and 7 bases from J, the junction contained 8 bases not matched to a gene. CDR3 coding DNA: TGTGCCAGCAGCCAAGACGACAGGGTAATCGGGACCCAGTACTTC. It codes for CASSQDDRVIGTQYF.

V gene TRBV5-1 combines with J gene TRBJ2-1; unclear D gene. Between the trimmed V and J ends, which lost 0 bases and 1 base, there was a span of 14 bases. Germline loops: CDR1 SGHRS, CDR2 YFSETQ. The CDR3 totals 17 residues. CDR3 sequence (DNA): TGCGCCAGCAGCTTGGCGGTTGGCAGTGAGTCCTACAATGAGCAGTTCTTC. Its protein product is CASSLAVGSESYNEQFF.

This clonotype was counted ten times or more. The gene calls are TRBV6-6 and TRBJ1-2; no definite D call. V lost 2 bases, J lost 3 bases, and 13 bases lay in between. The length of the CDR3 is 15 residues. The germline V gene has CDR1 MNHNY and CDR2 SVGAGI (reference sequence). The CDR3 sequence is CASSYDPTIDYGYTF. The CDR3, as DNA: TGTGCCAGCAGTTACGACCCGACTATCGACTATGGCTACACCTTC.

This clonotype was picked up many times. This rearrangement joins TRBV5-4 to TRBJ2-5; D possibly uses TRBD1 or TRBD2 (6 bases each). The V gene lost 8 bases and the J gene lost 5 bases, with 10 bases spanning the gap. Per the germline V gene, CDR1 is SGHNT and CDR2 is YYREEE (reference sequence). The CDR3 sequence is 11 residues long. The DNA for the CDR3 is TGTGCCAGTAAAGGGGGGGAGACCCAGTACTTC. Its protein product is CASKGGETQYF.

This clonotype has only a few counts. V and J are TRBV5-1 and TRBJ2-3, with D unclear. V lost 0 bases, J lost 4 bases, and 6 bases lay in between. CDR3 size: 13 residues. Germline lookup yields CDR1 SGHRS and CDR2 YFSETQ. CDR3 in amino acids: CASSLVPADTQYF. CDR3 bases: TGCGCCAGCAGCTTGGTACCCGCAGATACGCAGTATTTT.

The chain carries TRBV6-5 and TRBJ2-3; 9 bases line up with TRBD1. CDR1 MNHEY and CDR2 SVGAGI come from the germline V gene. J lost 9 bases, V lost 6 bases, and 4 bases had no gene match. CDR3 size: 12 residues. The CDR3 DNA reads as TGTGCCAGCAGCTACAGGGGGCAGACGCAGTATTTT. Amino acids: CASSYRGQTQYF.